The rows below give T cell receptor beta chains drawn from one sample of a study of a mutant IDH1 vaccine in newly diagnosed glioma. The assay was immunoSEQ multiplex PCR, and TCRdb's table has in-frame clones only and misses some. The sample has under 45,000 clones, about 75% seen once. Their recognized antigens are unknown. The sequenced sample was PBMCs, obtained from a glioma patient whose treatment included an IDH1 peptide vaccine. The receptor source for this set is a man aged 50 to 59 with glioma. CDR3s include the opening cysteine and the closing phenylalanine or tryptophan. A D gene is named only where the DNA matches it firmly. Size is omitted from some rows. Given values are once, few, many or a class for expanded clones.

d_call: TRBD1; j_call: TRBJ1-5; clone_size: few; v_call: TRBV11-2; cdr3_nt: TGTGCCAGCAGTATGACAGGGGGGAATCAGCCCCAGCATTTT; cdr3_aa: CASSMTGGNQPQHF
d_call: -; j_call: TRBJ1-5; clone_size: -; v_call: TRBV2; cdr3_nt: TGTGCCAGCAGTGATGACGGGTTACAGAATCAGCCCCAGCATTTT; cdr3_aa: CASSDDGLQNQPQHF
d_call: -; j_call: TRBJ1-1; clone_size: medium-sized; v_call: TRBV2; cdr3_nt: TGTGCCAGCACCCTAAGCCGGGCGGGGAACACTGAAGCTTTCTTT; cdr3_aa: CASTLSRAGNTEAFF
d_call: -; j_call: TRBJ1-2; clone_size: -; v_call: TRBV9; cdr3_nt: TGTGCCAGCAGCTCCGGGTGGGGCTATGGCTACACCTTC; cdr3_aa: CASSSGWGYGYTF
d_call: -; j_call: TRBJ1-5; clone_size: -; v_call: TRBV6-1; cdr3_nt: TGTGCCAGCATTCCAGGGAGCAATCAGCCCCAGCATTTT; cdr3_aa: CASIPGSNQPQHF
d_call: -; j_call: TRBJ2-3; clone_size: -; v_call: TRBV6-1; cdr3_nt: TGTGCCAGCAGTGAAGAGGCCCCCGAGATTAGCACAGATACGCAGTATTTT; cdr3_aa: CASSEEAPEISTDTQYF
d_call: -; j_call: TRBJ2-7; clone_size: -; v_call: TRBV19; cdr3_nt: TGTGCCAGTAGTATTCAATTGGGGAGCTCCTACGAGCAGTACTTC; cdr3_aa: CASSIQLGSSYEQYF
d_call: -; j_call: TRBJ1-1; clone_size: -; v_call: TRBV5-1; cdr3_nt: TGCGCCAGCAGCTCAGACACTGAAGCTTTCTTT; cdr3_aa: CASSSDTEAFF
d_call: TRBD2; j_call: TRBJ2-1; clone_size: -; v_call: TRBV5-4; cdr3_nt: TGTGCCAGCAGCCCCGGGACTAGCGGGGGGGCTCGGGAGCAGTTCTTC; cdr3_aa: CASSPGTSGGAREQFF
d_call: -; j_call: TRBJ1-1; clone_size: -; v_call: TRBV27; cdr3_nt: TGTGCCAGCAGTGATGGGGGGCTGAACACTGAAGCTTTCTTT; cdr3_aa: CASSDGGLNTEAFF
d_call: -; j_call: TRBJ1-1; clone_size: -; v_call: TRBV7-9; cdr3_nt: TGTGCCAGCACCATAGGGATTGGACAGCTAATGAACACTGAAGCTTTCTTT; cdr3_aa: CASTIGIGQLMNTEAFF
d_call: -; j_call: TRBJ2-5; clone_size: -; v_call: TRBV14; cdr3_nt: TGTGCCAGCAGCTTAAGAGGCCGAGAGACCCAGTACTTC; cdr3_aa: CASSLRGRETQYF
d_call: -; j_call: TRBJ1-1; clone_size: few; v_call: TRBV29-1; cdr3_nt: TGCAGCGTCAGGCCGGGGGGAGACACTGAAGCTTTCTTT; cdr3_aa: CSVRPGGDTEAFF
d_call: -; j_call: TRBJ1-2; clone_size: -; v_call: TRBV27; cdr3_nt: TGTGCCAGCAGTTTAAACGGAGTGGCTGGCTACACCTTC; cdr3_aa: CASSLNGVAGYTF
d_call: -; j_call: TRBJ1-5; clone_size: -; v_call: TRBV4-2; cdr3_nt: TGTGCCAGCAGCCAAGATCATGCAGGGAGCAATCAGCCCCAGCATTTT; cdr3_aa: CASSQDHAGSNQPQHF
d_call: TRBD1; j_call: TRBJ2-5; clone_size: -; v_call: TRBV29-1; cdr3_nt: TGCAGCGTTGCTCCAGGGGGCGCCGAGACCCAGTACTTC; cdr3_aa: CSVAPGGAETQYF
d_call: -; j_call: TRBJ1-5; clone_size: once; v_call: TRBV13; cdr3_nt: TGTGCCAGCAGCTTAGGCGAAGGGGATCAGCCCCAGCATTTT; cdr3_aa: CASSLGEGDQPQHF
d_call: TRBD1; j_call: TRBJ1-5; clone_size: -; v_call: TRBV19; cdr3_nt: TGTGCCAGTAGTACTACAGGGGGAGGTCAGCCCCAGCATTTT; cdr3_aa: CASSTTGGGQPQHF
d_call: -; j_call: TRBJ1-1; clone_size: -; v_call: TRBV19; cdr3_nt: TGTGCCAGTAGTATACAGGGCAGGCCGAACACTGAAGCTTTCTTT; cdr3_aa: CASSIQGRPNTEAFF
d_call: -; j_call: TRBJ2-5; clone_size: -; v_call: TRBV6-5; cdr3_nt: TGTGCCAGCAGTTACTCTGCCCTTCCCACCGCCCAGTACTTC; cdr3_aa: CASSYSALPTAQYF
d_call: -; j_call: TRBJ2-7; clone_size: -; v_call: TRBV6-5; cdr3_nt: TGTGCCAGCACTTCAGGGGCTCTTAGCTCCTACGAGCAGTACTTC; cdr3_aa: CASTSGALSSYEQYF
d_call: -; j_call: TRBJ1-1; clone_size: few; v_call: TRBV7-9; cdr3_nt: TGTGCCACGAGAGTCAGGACGGTGAACACTGAAGCTTTCTTT; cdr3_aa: CATRVRTVNTEAFF
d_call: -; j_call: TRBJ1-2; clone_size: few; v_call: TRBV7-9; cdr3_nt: TGTGCCAGCAGCCCCCAGGGAAACTATGGCTACACCTTC; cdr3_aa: CASSPQGNYGYTF
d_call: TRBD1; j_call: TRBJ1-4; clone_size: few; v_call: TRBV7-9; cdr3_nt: TGTGCCAGCAGCTCAGGGGGGTTTGACGAACTGTTTTTT; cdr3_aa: CASSSGGFDELFF
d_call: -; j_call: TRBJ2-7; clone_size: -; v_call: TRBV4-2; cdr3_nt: TGTGCCAGCAGCCATACCTACGGCTCCTACGAGCAGTACTTC; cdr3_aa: CASSHTYGSYEQYF
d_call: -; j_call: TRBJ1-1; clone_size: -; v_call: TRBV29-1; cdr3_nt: TGCAGCGTTGCAGACAGCCCGAACACTGAAGCTTTCTTT; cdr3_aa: CSVADSPNTEAFF
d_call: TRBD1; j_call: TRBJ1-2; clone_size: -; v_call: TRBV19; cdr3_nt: TGTGCCAGTAGTTCGGTCACAGGGGGTGACGGCTACACCTTC; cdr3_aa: CASSSVTGGDGYTF
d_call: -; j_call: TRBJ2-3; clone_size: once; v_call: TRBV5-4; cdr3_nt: TGTGCCAGCAGCCTCGATAGCGGTAGCACAGATACGCAGTATTTT; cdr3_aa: CASSLDSGSTDTQYF
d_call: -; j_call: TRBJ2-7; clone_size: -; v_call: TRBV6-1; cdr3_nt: TGTGCCAGTGGAGGGGGGGTTTACGAGCAGTACTTC; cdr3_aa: CASGGGVYEQYF
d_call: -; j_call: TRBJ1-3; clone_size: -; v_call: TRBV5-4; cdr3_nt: TGTGCCAGCAGCTTGGGGGGCAGGAACTCTGGAAACACCATATATTTT; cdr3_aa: CASSLGGRNSGNTIYF
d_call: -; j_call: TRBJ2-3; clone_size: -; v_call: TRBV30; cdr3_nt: TGTGCCTGGAGAGTGTTGACAGATACGCAGTATTTT; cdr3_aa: CAWRVLTDTQYF
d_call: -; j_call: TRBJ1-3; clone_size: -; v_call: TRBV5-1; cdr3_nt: TGCGCCAGCAGCTTTGGTAGTCCCTCTGGAAACACCATATATTTT; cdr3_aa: CASSFGSPSGNTIYF
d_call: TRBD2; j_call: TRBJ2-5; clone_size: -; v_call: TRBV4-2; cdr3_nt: TGTGCCAGCAGCCAAGAGGACGGGGGGGCCAAAAAGACCCAGTACTTC; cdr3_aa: CASSQEDGGAKKTQYF
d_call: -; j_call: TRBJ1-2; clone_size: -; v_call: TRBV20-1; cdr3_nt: TGCAGTCTCACAAGGGTCGGCTACACCTTC; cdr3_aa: CSLTRVGYTF
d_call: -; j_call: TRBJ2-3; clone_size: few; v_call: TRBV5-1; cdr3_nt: TGCGCCAGCAGCTGGGGGGGCAGCACAGATACGCAGTATTTT; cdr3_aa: CASSWGGSTDTQYF
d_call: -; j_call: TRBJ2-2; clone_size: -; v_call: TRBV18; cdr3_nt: TGTGCCAGCTCACCCGAGACGGCTGGTACCGGGGAGCTGTTTTTT; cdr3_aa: CASSPETAGTGELFF
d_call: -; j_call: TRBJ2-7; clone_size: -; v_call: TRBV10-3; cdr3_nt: TGTGCCATCAGGGGGCAGGAGGCTCTCTCGGACGAGCAGTACTTC; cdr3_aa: CAIRGQEALSDEQYF
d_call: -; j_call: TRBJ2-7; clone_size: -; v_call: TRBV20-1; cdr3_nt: TGCAGTGTTCCGGGACAAGGGGATAGCTTC; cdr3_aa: CSVPGQGDSF
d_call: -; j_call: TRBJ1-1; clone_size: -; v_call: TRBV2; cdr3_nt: TGTGCCAGCTCCCCGGGGGGCCTTGAAGCTTTCTTT; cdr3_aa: CASSPGGLEAFF
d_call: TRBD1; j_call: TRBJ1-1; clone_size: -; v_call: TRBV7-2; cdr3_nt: TGTGCCAGCAGCTTAGCCCCACCAGGGGGGAACACTGAAGCTTTCTTT; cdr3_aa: CASSLAPPGGNTEAFF
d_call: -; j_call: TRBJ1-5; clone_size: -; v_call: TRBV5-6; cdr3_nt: TGTGCCAGCAGCTGGGGGAATAATCAGCCCCAGCATTTT; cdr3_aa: CASSWGNNQPQHF
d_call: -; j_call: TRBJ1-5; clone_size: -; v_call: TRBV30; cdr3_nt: TGTGCCTGGAGTCGGCAAGACAATCAGCCCCAGCATTTT; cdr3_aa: CAWSRQDNQPQHF
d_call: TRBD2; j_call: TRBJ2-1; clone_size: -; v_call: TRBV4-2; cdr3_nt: TGTGCCAGCAGCCAAGATTTGGTACTAGCGGGGCCTGAGCAGTTCTTC; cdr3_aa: CASSQDLVLAGPEQFF
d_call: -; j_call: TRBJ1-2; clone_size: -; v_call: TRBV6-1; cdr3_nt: TGTGCCAGCAGTGAAGCCCAGGCAGCGGCCTATGGCTACACCTTC; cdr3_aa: CASSEAQAAAYGYTF
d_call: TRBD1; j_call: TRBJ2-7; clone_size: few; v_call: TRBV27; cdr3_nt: TGTGCCAGCAGTTTATTTGGTCTGGGGCAAGGACAGGGCAATTCCTACGAGCAGTACTTC; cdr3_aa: CASSLFGLGQGQGNSYEQYF
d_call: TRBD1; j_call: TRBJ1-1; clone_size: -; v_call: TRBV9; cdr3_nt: TGTGCCAGCAGCGAGGGGCAGGGGGCGACGGCTTTCTTT; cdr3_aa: CASSEGQGATAFF